This T cell receptor beta chain is drawn from a study of regulatory T cells in long-lasting Graves disease. Per the germline V gene, CDR1 is DFQATT and CDR2 is SNEGSKA (reference sequence). The CDR3 loop spans 14 amino acids. Regarding the study as a whole: There was favoring of TRBV28, TRBJ1-2 and TRBJ2-5 in persistent disease. Sample size, which was small, may have reduced accuracy.

To make TCR beta libraries, researchers used iRepertoire HTBI primers and Arm-PCR of CDR3 regions. Each CDR3 protein gets one entry after TCRdb re-called the multiplex PCR reads with MiXCR. The table includes over 300,000 distinct CDR3 sequences, about 16% detected once. Note on this clonotype: Its antigen remains unidentified. A much larger clone lies a single base off, so this may be a read error.

As for time point: newly diagnosed GD, antithyroid drugs for less than 3 months. RNA extracted from PBMCs served as the sequencing template. This chain connects TRBV20-1 to TRBJ1-6; TRBD1 aligns across 9 bases. The source is a female donor with Graves disease. Sequences were derived from peripheral blood mononuclear cells (PBMCs), sampled at new diagnosis, from a patient treated with antithyroid drugs. The CDR3 DNA sequence: TGCAATGCTAGAGGGGGACAGGGTAATTCACCCCTCCACTTT. It is translated as CNARGGQGNSPLHF.